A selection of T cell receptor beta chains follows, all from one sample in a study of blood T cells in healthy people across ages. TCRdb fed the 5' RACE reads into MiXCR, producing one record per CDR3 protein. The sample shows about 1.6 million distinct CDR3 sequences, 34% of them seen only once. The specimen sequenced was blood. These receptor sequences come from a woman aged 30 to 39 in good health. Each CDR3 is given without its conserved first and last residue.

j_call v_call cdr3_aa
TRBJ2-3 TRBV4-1 ASSQGALAGGKDTQY
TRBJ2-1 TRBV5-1 ASSPTERGSLVYNEQF
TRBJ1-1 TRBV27 ASSHRMNTEAF
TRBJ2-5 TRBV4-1 ASSQVGPGGETQY
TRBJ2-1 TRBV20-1 SARDPRERNEQF
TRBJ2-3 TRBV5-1 ASSLAGSTFSTDTQY
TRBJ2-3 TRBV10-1 ASSVGGAPTDTQY
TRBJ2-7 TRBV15 ATSKDRDVSLEQY
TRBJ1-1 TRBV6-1 ASSDVQGRANTEAF
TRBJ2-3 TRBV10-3 AISQGQGTDTQY
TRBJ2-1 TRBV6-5 ASSYYGANEQF
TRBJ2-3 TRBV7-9 ASSSTDYTDTQY
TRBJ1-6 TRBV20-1 SARVSNSPLH
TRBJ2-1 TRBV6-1 ASSGGQGIDEQF
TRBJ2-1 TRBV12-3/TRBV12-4 ASSHSSSGPGNEQF
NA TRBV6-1 ATRGQGGETQY
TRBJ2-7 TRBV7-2 ASSLKTASSYEQY
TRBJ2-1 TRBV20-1 SASRSYTGNEQF
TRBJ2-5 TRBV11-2 ASSKGRERGGLETQY
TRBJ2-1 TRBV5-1 ASSLGWGGDNEQF